Listed here are 20 T cell receptor beta chains from one sample, sequenced in a study of blood T cell repertoires in COVID-19. Produced via immunoSEQ multiplex PCR; TCRdb's table is partial and in-frame only. The sample lists roughly 230,000 clones; around 87% were seen once. The sequencing input was peripheral blood. Source of these receptors: an older woman with COVID-19, enrolled during active disease.

This rearrangement joins TRBV19 to TRBJ2-7, with a weak D call TRBD1 (6 bases). The V gene's germline CDR1 is LNHDA and CDR2 SQIVND (reference sequence). The CDR3 sequence is 14 residues long. V was pared by 3 bases and J by 3 bases, with 12 bases between. CDR3 in amino acids: CASSIDRQIYEQYF. The CDR3 nucleotides read TGTGCCAGTAGTATCGACAGGCAAATCTACGAGCAGTACTTC.

The chain has TRBV5-1 and TRBJ1-3, with TRBD1 as a possible D gene (6 bases). Germline values: CDR1 SGHRS, CDR2 YFSETQ. The V and J ends lost 4 bases and 0 bases respectively, with 11 bases between them. The CDR3 runs to 15 residues. CDR3 loop: CASSITGNSGNTIYF. CDR3 nucleotide sequence: TGCGCCAGCAGCATTACAGGGAACTCTGGAAACACCATATATTTT.

The chain couples TRBV5-6 to TRBJ1-1; 7 nucleotides align to TRBD1. The CDR3 loop spans 17 amino acids. The V and J ends lost 0 bases and 0 bases, in that order; junction bases with no gene match: 8. Germline loops: CDR1 SGHDT, CDR2 YYEEEE. The DNA for the CDR3 is TGTGCCAGCAGCTTGGAGGGGACAGTCTTGGTGAACACTGAAGCTTTCTTT. This translates into CASSLEGTVLVNTEAFF.

The J gene is TRBJ2-1, the V gene TRBV19; D unresolved. Between the trimmed V and J ends, which lost 5 bases and 5 bases, there was a span of 7 bases. Germline V CDR1 and CDR2: LNHDA, SQIVND (reference sequence). The CDR3 is 12 residues long. CDR3 sequence: CASSYRNNEQFF. CDR3 coding DNA: TGTGCCAGTAGTTACAGAAACAATGAGCAGTTCTTC.

There are a few counts of this clone. Distinct nucleotide sequences in the sample also encode this CDR3. V and J are TRBV7-9 and TRBJ1-1; D unresolved. V shed 2 bases and J shed 1 base, with 5 bases lying between them. The CDR3 is 13 amino acids. Looked up from germline, CDR1 is SEHNR and CDR2 is FQNEAQ (reference sequence). The DNA of the CDR3 is TGTGCCAGCAGCTTAAGCGGGAACACTGAAGCTTTCTTT. Its protein is CASSLSGNTEAFF.

The chain has TRBV7-2 and TRBJ2-1, with 8 bases fitting TRBD1. Germline assignment: CDR1 SGHTA and CDR2 FQGNSA. The V and J ends lost 1 base and 4 bases, in that order; junction bases with no gene match: 3. The CDR3 has 15 residues. CDR3 residues: CASSLVGQDYNEQFF. The CDR3, as DNA: TGTGCCAGCAGCTTAGTGGGACAGGATTACAATGAGCAGTTCTTC.

The chain employs TRBV4-1 and TRBJ1-1; D not certain. Germline CDR1 and CDR2: MGHRA and YSYEKL. Trimming removed 10 bases from V and 2 bases from J, with 17 bases in between. This CDR3 is built from 14 residues. CDR3 residues: CATRRGLTNTEAFF. CDR3 bases: TGCGCCACCCGACGGGGTTTGACTAACACTGAAGCTTTCTTT.

The rearrangement uses TRBV7-9 and TRBJ2-7, with no clear D. This CDR3 comprises 12 residues. Germline loops: CDR1 SEHNR, CDR2 FQNEAQ (reference sequence). Trimming removed 5 bases at V and 5 bases at J, with 10 bases between. Written as DNA, the CDR3 is TGTGCCAGCAGCCTAAACGCTAACGAGCAGTACTTC. Translating it yields CASSLNANEQYF. Together with reference TRBV7-9 and TRBJ2-7, the CDR3 gives the full variable domain: DTGVSQNPRHKITKRGQNVTFRCDPISEHNRLYWYRQTLGQGPEFLTYFQNEAQLEKSRLLSDRFSAERPKGSFSTLEIQRTEQGDSAMYLCASSLNANEQYFGPGTRLTVT.

The rearrangement joins TRBV7-9 to TRBJ2-3, with 12 nucleotides matching TRBD2. The CDR3 is 16 amino acids. Looked up from germline, CDR1 is SEHNR and CDR2 is FQNEAQ (reference sequence). J was trimmed by 3 bases and V by 5 bases; bases with no gene match: 6. CDR3 sequence: CASSGRTSGETDTQYF. CDR3 nucleotide sequence: TGTGCCAGCAGCGGAAGGACTAGCGGGGAAACAGATACGCAGTATTTT.

The sample holds one count of this clone. This chain uses TRBV20-1 with TRBJ1-3; D might be TRBD1 (5 bases). CDR1 and CDR2 from the germline V gene are DFQATT and SNEGSKA (reference sequence). This CDR3 comprises 15 residues. V lost 3 bases and J 0 bases, leaving 12 bases between the germline ends. CDR3 DNA sequence: TGCAGTGCTAGTAGGGACTTCAGCTCTGGAAACACCATATATTTT. This sequence encodes CSASRDFSSGNTIYF.

V and J are TRBV4-3 and TRBJ1-2, with 8 bases lining up with TRBD1. J gave up 0 bases and V 3 bases, and 6 bases lay outside the gene matches. Looked up from germline, CDR1 is LGHNA and CDR2 is YSLEER. The CDR3 covers 16 residues. CDR3 coding DNA: TGCGCCAGCAGCCAGGATACAGGGGGGACTAACTATGGCTACACCTTC. Amino acids: CASSQDTGGTNYGYTF.

The chain joins TRBV3-1 (or the pseudogene TRBV3-2) to TRBJ1-1; maybe TRBD1 (5 bases). CDR1 is LGHDT, CDR2 YNNKEL, per germline (reference sequence). Trimming removed 1 base at V and 4 bases at J, with 10 bases between. The CDR3 length is 14 residues. CDR3 sequence (DNA): TGTGCCAGCAGCCAAGGGGCAGGGTTCACTGAAGCTTTCTTT. The encoded protein is CASSQGAGFTEAFF.

This rearrangement joins TRBV30 to TRBJ1-3; 7 positions agree with TRBD1. The J segment lost 0 bases and the V segment lost 0 bases, leaving 8 bases of the junction unmatched. CDR1 and CDR2 from the germline V gene are GTSNPN and SVGIG (reference sequence). The CDR3 has 17 amino acids. CDR3 bases: TGTGCCTGGAGTGTTGCAGGGGGAATCTACTCTGGAAACACCATATATTTT. It translates to CAWSVAGGIYSGNTIYF.

The chain combines TRBV11-1 with TRBJ1-1; no clear D gene. Trimming removed 5 bases at V and 1 base at J, with 11 bases between. The CDR3 contains 14 residues. The V gene's germline CDR1 is SGHAT and CDR2 FQDESV (reference sequence). The CDR3 loop is CASSTRGGNTEAFF. The CDR3 DNA reads as TGTGCCAGCAGCACTAGAGGAGGGAACACTGAAGCTTTCTTT.

The chain recombines TRBV11-3 with TRBJ2-1; 11 bases agree with TRBD2. CDR1 is SGHNT and CDR2 is YENEEA in the germline V gene. The CDR3 totals 18 residues. Germline trimming cut 1 base from V and 6 bases from J; bases unmatched to any gene: 11. The chain's CDR3 is CASSLVGSGGAEVNEQFF. The CDR3 DNA reads TGTGCCAGCAGCTTAGTTGGTAGCGGGGGGGCCGAGGTCAATGAGCAGTTCTTC.

This chain links TRBV1 with TRBJ1-1; TRBD1 reflects the table's D call only, with no check against the DNA. TRBV1 counts as a pseudogene. This CDR3 comprises 18 residues. Written as DNA, the CDR3 is TGCACCAGCAGCCAAGATTATGGAGACAGGGGGCGCATGACTGAAGCTTTCTTT. It translates to CTSSQDYGDRGRMTEAFF.

This chain joins TRBV6-6 and TRBJ1-4; tentative D call: TRBD1 (5 bases). Germline loops: CDR1 MNHNY, CDR2 SVGAGI (reference sequence). V lost 0 bases and J 4 bases, leaving 9 bases between the germline ends. CDR3 length: 15 amino acids. CDR3 nucleotides: TGTGCCAGCAGTTACTCGGCAGGGATTAATGAAAAACTGTTTTTT. It codes for CASSYSAGINEKLFF.

In DNA form, the CDR3 reads TGTGCCACCGGACAGTATAATTCACCCCTCCACTTT. Translation gives CATGQYNSPLHF. The chain carries TRBV6-5 and TRBJ1-6; possible D gene TRBD1, 6 bases. The CDR3 is 12 amino acids. V shed 10 bases and J shed 4 bases, with 8 bases lying between them. Germline V lookup: CDR1 MNHEY, CDR2 SVGAGI.

The chain combines TRBV6-2 or TRBV6-3 with TRBJ1-1, with D possibly TRBD1 on 6 matching bases. Trimming pared 5 bases from V and 4 bases from J, leaving 14 bases between. Looked up from germline, CDR1 is MNHEY and CDR2 is SVGEGT. This CDR3 comprises 14 residues. The CDR3 reads CASSLQGSVTEAFF. As DNA, the CDR3 is TGTGCCAGCAGTCTACAGGGTTCGGTCACTGAAGCTTTCTTT.

V gene TRBV6-5 combines with J gene TRBJ1-6; no definite D call. Trimming left V 5 bases short and J 6 bases short, with 11 bases between. Per germline, CDR1 MNHEY and CDR2 SVGAGI. This CDR3 spans 14 amino acids. The chain's CDR3 is CASSPRDFNSPLHF. The CDR3 DNA reads TGTGCCAGCAGTCCGCGGGATTTTAATTCACCCCTCCACTTT.